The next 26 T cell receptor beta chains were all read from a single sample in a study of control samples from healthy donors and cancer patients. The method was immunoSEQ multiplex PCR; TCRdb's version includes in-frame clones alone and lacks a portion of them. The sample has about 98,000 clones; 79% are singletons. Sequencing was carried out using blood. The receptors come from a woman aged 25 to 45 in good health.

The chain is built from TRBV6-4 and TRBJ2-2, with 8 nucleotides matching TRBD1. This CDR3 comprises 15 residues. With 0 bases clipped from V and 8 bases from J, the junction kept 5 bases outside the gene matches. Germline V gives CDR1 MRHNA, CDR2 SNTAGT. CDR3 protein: CASSDSGTGLGELFF. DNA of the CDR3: TGTGCCAGCAGTGACTCGGGGACAGGTCTTGGGGAGCTGTTTTTT.

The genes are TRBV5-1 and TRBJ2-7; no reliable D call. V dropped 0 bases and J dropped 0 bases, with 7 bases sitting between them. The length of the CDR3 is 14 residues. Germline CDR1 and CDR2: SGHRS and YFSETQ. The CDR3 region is CASSLEVSSYEQYF. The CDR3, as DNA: TGCGCCAGCAGCTTGGAGGTCAGCTCCTACGAGCAGTACTTC.

The CDR3, as DNA: TGTGCCAGCAGCTACCGTTCCGACACTGAAGCTTTCTTT. Translating it yields CASSYRSDTEAFF. The rearrangement links TRBV6-6 to TRBJ1-1, with D hard to call. Germline assignment: CDR1 MNHNY and CDR2 SVGAGI (reference sequence). CDR3 length: 13 amino acids. V was clipped by 6 bases and J by 3 bases, with 11 bases between them.

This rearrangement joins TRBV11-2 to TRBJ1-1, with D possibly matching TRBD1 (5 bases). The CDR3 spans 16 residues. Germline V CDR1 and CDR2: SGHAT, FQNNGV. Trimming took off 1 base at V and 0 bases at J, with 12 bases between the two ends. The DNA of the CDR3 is TGTGCCAGCAGCTTAGGGTCGGGGCAGATGAACACTGAAGCTTTCTTT. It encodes CASSLGSGQMNTEAFF. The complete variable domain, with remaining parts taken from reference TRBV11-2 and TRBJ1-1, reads EAGVAQSPRYKIIEKRQSVAFWCNPISGHATLYWYQQILGQGPKLLIQFQNNGVVDDSQLPKDRFSAERLKGVDSTLKIQPAKLEDSAVYLCASSLGSGQMNTEAFFGQGTRLTVV.

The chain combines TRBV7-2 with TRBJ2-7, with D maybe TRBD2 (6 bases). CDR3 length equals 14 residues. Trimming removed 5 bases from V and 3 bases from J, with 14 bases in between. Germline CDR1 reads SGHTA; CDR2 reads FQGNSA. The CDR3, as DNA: TGTGCCAGCAGCCCCCTGGGGACTGTCTACGAGCAGTACTTC. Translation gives CASSPLGTVYEQYF.

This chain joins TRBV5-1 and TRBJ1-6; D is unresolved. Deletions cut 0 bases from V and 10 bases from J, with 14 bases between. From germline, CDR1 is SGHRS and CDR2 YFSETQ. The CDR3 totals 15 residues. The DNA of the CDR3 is TGCGCCAGCAGCTTGGATCTAGGGCGCGGGTCACCCCTCCACTTT. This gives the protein CASSLDLGRGSPLHF.

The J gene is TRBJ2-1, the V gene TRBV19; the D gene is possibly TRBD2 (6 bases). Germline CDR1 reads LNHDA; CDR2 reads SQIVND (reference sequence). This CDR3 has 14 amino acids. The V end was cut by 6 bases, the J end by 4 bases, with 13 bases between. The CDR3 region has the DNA TGTGCCAGTAGCACGGGACTGAGGTACAATGAGCAGTTCTTC. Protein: CASSTGLRYNEQFF.

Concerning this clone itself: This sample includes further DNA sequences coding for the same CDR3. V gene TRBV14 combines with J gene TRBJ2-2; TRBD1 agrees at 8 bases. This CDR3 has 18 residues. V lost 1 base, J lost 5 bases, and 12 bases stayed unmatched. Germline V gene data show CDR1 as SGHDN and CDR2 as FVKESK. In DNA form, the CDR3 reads TGTGCCAGCAGCCAAGCGGGCAGGGGGCTGCGGGGAACCGGGGAGCTGTTTTTT. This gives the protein CASSQAGRGLRGTGELFF.

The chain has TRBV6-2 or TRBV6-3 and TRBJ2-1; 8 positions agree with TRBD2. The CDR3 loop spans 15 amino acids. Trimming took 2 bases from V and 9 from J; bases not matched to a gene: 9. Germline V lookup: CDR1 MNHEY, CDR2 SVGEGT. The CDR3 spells CASSYPSQAGGEQFF. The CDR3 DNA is TGTGCCAGCAGTTACCCTAGTCAGGCGGGGGGTGAGCAGTTCTTC.

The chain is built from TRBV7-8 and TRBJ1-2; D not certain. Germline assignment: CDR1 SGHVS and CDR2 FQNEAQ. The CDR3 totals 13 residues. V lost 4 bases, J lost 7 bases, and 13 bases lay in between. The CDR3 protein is CASSSTGLVGYTF. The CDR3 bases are TGTGCCAGCAGCTCCACCGGACTGGTTGGCTACACCTTC.

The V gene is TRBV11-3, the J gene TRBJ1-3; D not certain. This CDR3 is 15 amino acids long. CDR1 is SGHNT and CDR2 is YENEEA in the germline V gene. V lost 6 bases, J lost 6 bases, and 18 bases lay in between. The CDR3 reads CASRKPQRAENTIYF. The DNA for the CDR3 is TGTGCCAGCAGAAAACCGCAGAGGGCTGAAAACACCATATATTTT. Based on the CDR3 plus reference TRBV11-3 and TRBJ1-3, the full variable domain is EAGVVQSPRYKIIEKKQPVAFWCNPISGHNTLYWYLQNLGQGPELLIRYENEEAVDDSQLPKDRFSAERLKGVDSTLKIQPAELGDSAVYLCASRKPQRAENTIYFGEGSWLTVV.

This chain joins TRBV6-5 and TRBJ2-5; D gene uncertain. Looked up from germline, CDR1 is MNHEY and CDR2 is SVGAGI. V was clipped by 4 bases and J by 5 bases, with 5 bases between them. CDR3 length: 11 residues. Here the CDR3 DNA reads TGTGCCAGCAGTTCGGCTGAGACCCAGTACTTC. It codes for CASSSAETQYF.

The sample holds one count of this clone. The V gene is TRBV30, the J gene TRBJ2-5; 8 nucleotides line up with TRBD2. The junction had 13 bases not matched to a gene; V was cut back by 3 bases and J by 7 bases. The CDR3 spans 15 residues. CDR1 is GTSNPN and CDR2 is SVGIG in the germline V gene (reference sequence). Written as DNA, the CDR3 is TGTGCCTGGAGCGATTATAACGGGGGGGAAGCGACCCAGTACTTC. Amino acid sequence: CAWSDYNGGEATQYF.

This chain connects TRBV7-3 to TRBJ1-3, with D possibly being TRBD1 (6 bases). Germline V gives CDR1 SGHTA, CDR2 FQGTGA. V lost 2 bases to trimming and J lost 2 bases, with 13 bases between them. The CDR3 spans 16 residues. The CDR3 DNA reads TGTGCCAGCAGCTTAGGTGCCAGGGGTACTGGAAACACCATATATTTT. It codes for CASSLGARGTGNTIYF.

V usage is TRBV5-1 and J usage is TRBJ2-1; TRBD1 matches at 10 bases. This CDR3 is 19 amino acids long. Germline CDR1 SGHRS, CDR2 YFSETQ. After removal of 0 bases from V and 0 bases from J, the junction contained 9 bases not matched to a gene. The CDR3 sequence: CASSLGRDRGRSSYNEQFF. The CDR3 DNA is TGCGCCAGCAGCTTGGGACGGGACAGGGGTAGAAGCTCCTACAATGAGCAGTTCTTC. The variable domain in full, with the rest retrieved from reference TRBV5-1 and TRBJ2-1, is KAGVTQTPRYLIKTRGQQVTLSCSPISGHRSVSWYQQTPGQGLQFLFEYFSETQRNKGNFPGRFSGRQFSNSRSEMNVSTLELGDSALYLCASSLGRDRGRSSYNEQFFGPGTRLTVL.

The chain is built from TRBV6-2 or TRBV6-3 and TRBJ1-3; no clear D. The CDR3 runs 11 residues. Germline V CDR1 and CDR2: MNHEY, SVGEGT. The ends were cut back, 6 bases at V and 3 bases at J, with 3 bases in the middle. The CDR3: CASSNGNTIYF. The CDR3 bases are TGTGCCAGCAGCAATGGAAACACCATATATTTT.

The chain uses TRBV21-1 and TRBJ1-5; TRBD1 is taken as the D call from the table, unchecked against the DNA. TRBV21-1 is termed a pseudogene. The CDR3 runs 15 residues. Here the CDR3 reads CASSKGQGAGQPQHF. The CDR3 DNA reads TGTGCCAGCAGCAAAGGACAGGGGGCGGGACAGCCCCAGCATTTT.

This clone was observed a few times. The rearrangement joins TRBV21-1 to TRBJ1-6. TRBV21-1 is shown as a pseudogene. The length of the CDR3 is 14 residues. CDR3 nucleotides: TGTGCCAGCAGCAAAGCCGGTTTCAATTCACCCCTCCACTTT. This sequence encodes CASSKAGFNSPLHF.

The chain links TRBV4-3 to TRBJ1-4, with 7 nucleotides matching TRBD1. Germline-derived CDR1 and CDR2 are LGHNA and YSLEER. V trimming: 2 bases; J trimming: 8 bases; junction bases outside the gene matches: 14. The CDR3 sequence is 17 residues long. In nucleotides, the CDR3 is TGCGCCAGCAGCCAAATGACAGGGATCAGCCACCGCGAAAAACTGTTTTTT. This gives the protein CASSQMTGISHREKLFF.

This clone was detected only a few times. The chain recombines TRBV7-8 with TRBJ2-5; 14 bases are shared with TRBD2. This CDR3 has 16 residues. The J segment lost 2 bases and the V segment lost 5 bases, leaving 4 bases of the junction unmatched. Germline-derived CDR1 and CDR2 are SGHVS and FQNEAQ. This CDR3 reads CASSLGTSGGQETQYF. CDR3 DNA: TGTGCCAGCAGCCTAGGGACTAGCGGGGGACAAGAGACCCAGTACTTC.

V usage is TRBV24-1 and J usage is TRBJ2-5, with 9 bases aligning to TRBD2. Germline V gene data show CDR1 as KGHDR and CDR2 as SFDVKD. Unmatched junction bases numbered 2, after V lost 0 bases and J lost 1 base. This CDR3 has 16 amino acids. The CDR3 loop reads CATSDLSSGGQETQYF. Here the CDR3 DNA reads TGTGCCACCAGTGATTTGAGTAGCGGGGGCCAAGAGACCCAGTACTTC.

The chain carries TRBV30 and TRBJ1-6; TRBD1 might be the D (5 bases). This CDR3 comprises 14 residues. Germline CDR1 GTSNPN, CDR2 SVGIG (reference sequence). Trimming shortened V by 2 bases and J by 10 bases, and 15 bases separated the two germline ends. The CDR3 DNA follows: TGTGCCTGGAGTCCGGGACTGATGAGGTCACCCCTCCACTTT. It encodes CAWSPGLMRSPLHF.

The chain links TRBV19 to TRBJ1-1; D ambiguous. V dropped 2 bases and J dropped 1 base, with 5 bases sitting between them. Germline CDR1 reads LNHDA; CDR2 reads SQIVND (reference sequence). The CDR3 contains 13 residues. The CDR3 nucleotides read TGTGCCAGTAGTATATACGGGAACACTGAAGCTTTCTTT. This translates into CASSIYGNTEAFF. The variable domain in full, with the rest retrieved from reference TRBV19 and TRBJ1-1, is DGGITQSPKYLFRKEGQNVTLSCEQNLNHDAMYWYRQDPGQGLRLIYYSQIVNDFQKGDIAEGYSVSREKKESFPLTVTSAQKNPTAFYLCASSIYGNTEAFFGQGTRLTVV.

CDR3 sequence (DNA): TGTGCCAGCAGCTTAGCTAGCGGGGGGGCCTTCAGTTACGAGCAGTACTTC. Encoded protein: CASSLASGGAFSYEQYF. This chain joins TRBV13 and TRBJ2-7, with 12 bases identical to TRBD2. The trim removed 1 base at V and 4 bases at J, leaving 8 bases unmatched. This CDR3 has 17 residues. Germline assignment: CDR1 PRHDT and CDR2 FYEKMQ (reference sequence).

The CDR3 loop is CASTDSLENTEAFF. CDR3 nucleotide sequence: TGTGCCAGCACCGACAGCTTGGAGAACACTGAAGCTTTCTTT. This rearrangement joins TRBV6-5 to TRBJ1-1, with a tentative D call TRBD1 (5 bases). V shed 7 bases and J shed 1 base, with 13 bases lying between them. Germline CDR1 reads MNHEY; CDR2 reads SVGAGI. This CDR3 is 14 amino acids long.

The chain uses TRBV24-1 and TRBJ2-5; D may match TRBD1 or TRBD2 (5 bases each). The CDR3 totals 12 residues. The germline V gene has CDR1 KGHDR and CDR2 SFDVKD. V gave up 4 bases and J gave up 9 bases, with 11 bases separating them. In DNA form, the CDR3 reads TGTGCCACCAGTGACCCTCCGGGACCCCAGTACTTC. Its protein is CATSDPPGPQYF.